This T cell receptor (beta chain) originates from a study of cytomegalovirus exposure and HLA in healthy donors. The assay was immunoSEQ multiplex PCR, and TCRdb's table has in-frame clones only and misses some. The repertoire has about 66,000 clones, approximately 96% of them found once; the top ten carry around 1.5%. The V gene's germline CDR1 is MNHNS and CDR2 SASEGT. Trimming left V 3 bases short and J 7 bases short, with 6 bases between. The CDR3 runs to 11 residues. The sequenced material came from PBMCs. The gene calls are TRBV6-1 and TRBJ1-2; D gene unclear. The clonotype originates from a woman younger than 35 in good health and CMV-seropositive. CDR3 amino acids: CASSDSGGYTF. The DNA of the CDR3 is TGTGCCAGCAGTGATTCCGGTGGCTACACCTTC.